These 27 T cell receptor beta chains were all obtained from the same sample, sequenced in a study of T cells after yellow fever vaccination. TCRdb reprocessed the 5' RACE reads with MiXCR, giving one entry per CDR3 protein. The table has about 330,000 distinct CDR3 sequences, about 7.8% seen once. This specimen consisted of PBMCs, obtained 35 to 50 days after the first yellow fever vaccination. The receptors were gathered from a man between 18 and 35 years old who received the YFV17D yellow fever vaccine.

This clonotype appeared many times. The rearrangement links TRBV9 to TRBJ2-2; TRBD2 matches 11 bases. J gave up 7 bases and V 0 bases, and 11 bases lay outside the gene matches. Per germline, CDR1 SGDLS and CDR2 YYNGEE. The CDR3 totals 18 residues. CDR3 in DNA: TGTGCCAGCAGCGTAGCAACTAGCGGGGGCCCTCCCGGCGGGGAGCTGTTTTTT. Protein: CASSVATSGGPPGGELFF.

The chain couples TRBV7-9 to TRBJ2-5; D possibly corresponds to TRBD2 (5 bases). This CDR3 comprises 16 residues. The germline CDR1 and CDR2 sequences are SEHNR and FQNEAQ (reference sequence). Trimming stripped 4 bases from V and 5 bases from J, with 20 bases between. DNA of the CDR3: TGTGCCAGCAGCTCAATACGGACTGCTCTGCGGGAGACCCAGTACTTC. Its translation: CASSSIRTALRETQYF.

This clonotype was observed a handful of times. The DNA for the CDR3 is TGCAGTGCTGCGTCTAGCGGGGGTGGCACAGATACGCAGTATTTT. Encoded protein: CSAASSGGGTDTQYF. The V and J genes are TRBV20-1 and TRBJ2-3; 10 nucleotides match TRBD2. The junction had 6 bases not matched to a gene; V was cut back by 5 bases and J by 1 base. The CDR3 sequence is 15 residues long. Per the germline V gene, CDR1 is DFQATT and CDR2 is SNEGSKA (reference sequence).

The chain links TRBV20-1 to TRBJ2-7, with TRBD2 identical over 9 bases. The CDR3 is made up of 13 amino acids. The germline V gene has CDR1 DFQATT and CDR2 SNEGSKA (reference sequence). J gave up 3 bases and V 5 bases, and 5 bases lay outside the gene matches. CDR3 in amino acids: CSAPTSGGYEQYV. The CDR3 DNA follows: TGCAGTGCTCCGACTAGCGGAGGCTACGAGCAGTACGTC.

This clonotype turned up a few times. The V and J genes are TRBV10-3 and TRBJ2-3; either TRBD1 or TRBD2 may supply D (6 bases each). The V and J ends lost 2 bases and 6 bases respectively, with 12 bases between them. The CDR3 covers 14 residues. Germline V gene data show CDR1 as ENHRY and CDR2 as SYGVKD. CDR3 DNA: TGTGCCATCAGTGAGAACGGGGGCGGCGATACGCAGTATTTT. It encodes CAISENGGGDTQYF.

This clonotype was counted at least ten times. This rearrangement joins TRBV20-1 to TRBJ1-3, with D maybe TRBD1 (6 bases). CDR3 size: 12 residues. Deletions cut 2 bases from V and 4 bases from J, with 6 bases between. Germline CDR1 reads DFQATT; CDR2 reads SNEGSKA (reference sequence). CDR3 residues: CSARQGGNTIYF. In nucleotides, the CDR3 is TGCAGTGCTAGACAGGGGGGAAACACCATATATTTT.

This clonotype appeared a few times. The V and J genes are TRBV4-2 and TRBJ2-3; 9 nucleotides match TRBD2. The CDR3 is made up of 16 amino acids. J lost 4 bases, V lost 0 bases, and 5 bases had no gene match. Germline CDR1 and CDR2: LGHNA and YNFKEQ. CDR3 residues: CASSQEPSGAADTQYF. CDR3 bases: TGTGCCAGCAGCCAAGAACCTAGCGGGGCTGCAGATACGCAGTATTTT.

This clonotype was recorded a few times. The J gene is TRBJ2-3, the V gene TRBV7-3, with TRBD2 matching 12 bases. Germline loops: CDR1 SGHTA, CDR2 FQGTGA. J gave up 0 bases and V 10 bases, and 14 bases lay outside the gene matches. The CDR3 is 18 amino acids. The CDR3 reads CATKILAGGLTSTDTQYF. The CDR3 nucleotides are TGTGCCACCAAGATCCTAGCGGGGGGGCTGACTAGCACAGATACGCAGTATTTT.

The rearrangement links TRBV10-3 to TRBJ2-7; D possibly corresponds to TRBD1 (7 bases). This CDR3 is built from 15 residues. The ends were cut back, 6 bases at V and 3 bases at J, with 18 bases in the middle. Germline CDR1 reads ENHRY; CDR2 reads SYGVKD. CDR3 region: CAISSRRQGGYEQYV. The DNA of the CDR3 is TGTGCCATCAGCTCCCGCCGACAGGGAGGCTACGAGCAGTACGTC.

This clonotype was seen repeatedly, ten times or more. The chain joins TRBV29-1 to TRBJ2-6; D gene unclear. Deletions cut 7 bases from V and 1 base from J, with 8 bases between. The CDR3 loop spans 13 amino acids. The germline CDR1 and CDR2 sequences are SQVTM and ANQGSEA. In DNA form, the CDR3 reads TGCAGCGCCTCTAATTCTGGGGCCAACGTCCTGACTTTC. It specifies CSASNSGANVLTF. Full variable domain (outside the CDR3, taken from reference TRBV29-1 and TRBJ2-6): SAVISQKPSRDICQRGTSLTIQCQVDSQVTMMFWYRQQPGQSLTLIATANQGSEATYESGFVIDKFPISRPNLTFSTLTVSNMSPEDSSIYLCSASNSGANVLTFGAGSRLTVL.

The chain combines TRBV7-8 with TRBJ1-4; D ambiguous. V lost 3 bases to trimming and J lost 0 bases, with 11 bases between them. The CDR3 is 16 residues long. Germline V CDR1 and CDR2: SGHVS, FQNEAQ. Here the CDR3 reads CASSFPGGATNEKLFF. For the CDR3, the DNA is TGTGCCAGCAGCTTTCCAGGAGGCGCAACTAATGAAAAACTGTTTTTT.

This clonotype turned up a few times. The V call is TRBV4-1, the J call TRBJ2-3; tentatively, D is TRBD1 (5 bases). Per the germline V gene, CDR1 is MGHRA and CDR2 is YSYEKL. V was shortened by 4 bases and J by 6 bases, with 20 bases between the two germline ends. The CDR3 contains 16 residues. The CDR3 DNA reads TGCGCCAGCAGCCCAGGGCAGATGCCTGCCGCTGATACGCAGTATTTT. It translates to CASSPGQMPAADTQYF.

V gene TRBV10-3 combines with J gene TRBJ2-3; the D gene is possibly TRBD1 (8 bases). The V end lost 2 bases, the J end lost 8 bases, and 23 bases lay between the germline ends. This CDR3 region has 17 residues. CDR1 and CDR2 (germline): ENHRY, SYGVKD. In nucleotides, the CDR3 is TGTGCCATCAGTGAGGCGGGGGTGGCCAGGGGGCGTGGTACGCAGTATTTT. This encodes CAISEAGVARGRGTQYF.

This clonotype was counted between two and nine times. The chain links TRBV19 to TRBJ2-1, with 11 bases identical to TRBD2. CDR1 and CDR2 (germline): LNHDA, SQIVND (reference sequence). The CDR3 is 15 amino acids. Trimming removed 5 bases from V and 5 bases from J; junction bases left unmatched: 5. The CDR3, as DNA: TGTGCCAGTAGTCTTAGCGGGGGGGCGCACAATGAGCAGTTCTTC. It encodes CASSLSGGAHNEQFF. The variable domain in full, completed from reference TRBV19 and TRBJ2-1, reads DGGITQSPKYLFRKEGQNVTLSCEQNLNHDAMYWYRQDPGQGLRLIYYSQIVNDFQKGDIAEGYSVSREKKESFPLTVTSAQKNPTAFYLCASSLSGGAHNEQFFGPGTRLTVL.

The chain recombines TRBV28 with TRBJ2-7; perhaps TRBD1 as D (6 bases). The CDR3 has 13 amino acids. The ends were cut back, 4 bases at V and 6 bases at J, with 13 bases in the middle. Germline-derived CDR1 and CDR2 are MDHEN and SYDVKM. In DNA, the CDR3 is TGTGCCAGCAGTTCACAGGGTCCCGGCGAGCAGTACGTC. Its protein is CASSSQGPGEQYV.

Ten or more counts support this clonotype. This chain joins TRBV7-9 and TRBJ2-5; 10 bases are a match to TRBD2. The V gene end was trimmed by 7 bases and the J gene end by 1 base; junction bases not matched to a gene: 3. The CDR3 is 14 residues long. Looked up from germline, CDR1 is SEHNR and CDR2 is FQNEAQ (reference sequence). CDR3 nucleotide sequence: TGTGCCAGCAACCCTAGCGGGGGCCAAGAGACCCAGTACTTC. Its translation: CASNPSGGQETQYF. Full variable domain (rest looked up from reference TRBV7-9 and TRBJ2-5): DTGVSQNPRHKITKRGQNVTFRCDPISEHNRLYWYRQTLGQGPEFLTYFQNEAQLEKSRLLSDRFSAERPKGSFSTLEIQRTEQGDSAMYLCASNPSGGQETQYFGPGTRLLVL.

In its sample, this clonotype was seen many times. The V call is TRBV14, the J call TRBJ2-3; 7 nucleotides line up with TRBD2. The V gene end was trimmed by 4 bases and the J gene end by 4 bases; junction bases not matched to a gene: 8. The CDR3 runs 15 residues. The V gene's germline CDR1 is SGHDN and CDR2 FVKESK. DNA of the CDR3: TGTGCCAGCAGCCCTTCCTTGGCGGGGGCAGATACGCAGTATTTT. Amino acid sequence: CASSPSLAGADTQYF.

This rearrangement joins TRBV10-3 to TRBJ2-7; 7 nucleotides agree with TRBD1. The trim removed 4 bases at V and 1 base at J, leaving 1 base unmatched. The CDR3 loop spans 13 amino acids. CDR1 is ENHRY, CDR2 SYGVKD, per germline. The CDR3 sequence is CAISGDSSYEQYV. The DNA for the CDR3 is TGTGCCATCAGTGGGGACAGTTCCTACGAGCAGTACGTC.

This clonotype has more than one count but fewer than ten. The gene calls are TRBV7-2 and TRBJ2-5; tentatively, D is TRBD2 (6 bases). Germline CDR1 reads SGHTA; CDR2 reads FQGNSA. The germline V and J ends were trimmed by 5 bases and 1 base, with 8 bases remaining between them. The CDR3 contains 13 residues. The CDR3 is CASSAGFQETQYF. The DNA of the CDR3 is TGTGCCAGCAGCGCGGGGTTCCAAGAGACCCAGTACTTC. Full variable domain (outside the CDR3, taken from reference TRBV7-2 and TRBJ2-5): GAGVSQSPSNKVTEKGKDVELRCDPISGHTALYWYRQSLGQGLEFLIYFQGNSAPDKSGLPSDRFSAERTGGSVSTLTIQRTQQEDSAVYLCASSAGFQETQYFGPGTRLLVL.

The CDR3: CASTLWGNYGYTF. The CDR3, as DNA: TGTGCCAGCACCCTATGGGGTAACTATGGCTACACCTTC. The chain couples TRBV12-3 or TRBV12-4 to TRBJ1-2; D unclear. The CDR3 covers 13 residues. Trimming pared 7 bases from V and 1 base from J, leaving 10 bases between.

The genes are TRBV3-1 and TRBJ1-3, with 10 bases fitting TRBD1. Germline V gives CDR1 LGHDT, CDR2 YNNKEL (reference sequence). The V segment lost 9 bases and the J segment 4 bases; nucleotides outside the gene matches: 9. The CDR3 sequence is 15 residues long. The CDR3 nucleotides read TGTGCCAGTGCACCCGGGACAGGGGCCGGAAACACCATATATTTT. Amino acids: CASAPGTGAGNTIYF.

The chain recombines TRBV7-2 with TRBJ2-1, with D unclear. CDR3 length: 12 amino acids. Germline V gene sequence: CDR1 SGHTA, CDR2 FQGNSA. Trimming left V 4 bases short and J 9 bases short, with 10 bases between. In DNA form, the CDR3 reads TGTGCCAGCAGCTCTAGTCGCGTTGAGCAGTTCTTC. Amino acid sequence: CASSSSRVEQFF.

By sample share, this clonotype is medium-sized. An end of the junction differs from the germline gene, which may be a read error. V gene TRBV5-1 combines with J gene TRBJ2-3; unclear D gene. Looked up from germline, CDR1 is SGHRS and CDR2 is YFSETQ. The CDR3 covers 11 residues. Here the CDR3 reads CASSLTDTQYF. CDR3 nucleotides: TGTGCCAGCAGTTTAACAGATACGCAGTATTTT.

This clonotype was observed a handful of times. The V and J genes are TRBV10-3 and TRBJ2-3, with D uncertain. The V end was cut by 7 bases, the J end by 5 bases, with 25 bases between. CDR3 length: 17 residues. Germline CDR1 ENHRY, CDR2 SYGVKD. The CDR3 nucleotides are TGTGCCATCACCGAGAGACCCGGGCCCTTAGCCCAAGATACGCAGTATTTT. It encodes CAITERPGPLAQDTQYF.

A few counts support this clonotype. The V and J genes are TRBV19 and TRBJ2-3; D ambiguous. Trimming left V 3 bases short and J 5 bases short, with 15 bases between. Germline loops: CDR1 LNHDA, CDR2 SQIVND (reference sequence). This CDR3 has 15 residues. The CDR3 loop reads CASSMGFHTGDTQYF. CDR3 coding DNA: TGTGCCAGTAGTATGGGCTTCCACACGGGAGATACGCAGTATTTT.

The CDR3 here is CSVEMAPDEMETQYF. The CDR3 DNA is TGCAGCGTTGAAATGGCCCCCGACGAGATGGAGACCCAGTACTTC. The gene calls are TRBV29-1 and TRBJ2-5; D is uncertain. The germline V gene has CDR1 SQVTM and CDR2 ANQGSEA. The CDR3 runs 15 residues. Trimming cost V 2 bases and J 5 bases, with 18 bases left between them.

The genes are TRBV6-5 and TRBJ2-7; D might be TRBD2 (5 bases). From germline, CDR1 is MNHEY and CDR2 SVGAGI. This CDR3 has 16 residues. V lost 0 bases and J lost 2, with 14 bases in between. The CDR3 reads CASSYSTYSGPYEQYF. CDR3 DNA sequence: TGTGCCAGCAGTTACTCGACGTACAGCGGTCCCTACGAGCAGTACTTC.